This T cell receptor beta chain is drawn from a study of chemoradiotherapy in HPV16-positive cancers. Measured with immunoSEQ multiplex PCR; TCRdb has only the in-frame clones, and not every one. Seen here are tens of thousands of clones, less than 90% observed once, and the top ten hold about 4.5%. The CDR3 contains 13 residues. Per the germline V gene, CDR1 is SGDLS and CDR2 is YYNGEE. V dropped 4 bases and J dropped 4 bases, with 9 bases sitting between them. The receptor was derived from a human donor with HPV-associated anogenital cancer. The sequencing used blood, collected from a patient who underwent chemoradiotherapy. V usage is TRBV9 and J usage is TRBJ2-1; the D is unclear. CDR3 nucleotide sequence: TGTGCCAGCAGCCCCCACGGGTACAATGAGCAGTTCTTC. This codes for CASSPHGYNEQFF.